These 21 T cell receptor beta chains were all obtained from the same sample, sequenced in a study of blood T cell repertoires in COVID-19. TCRdb's copy holds only in-frame clones and misses some; the assay was immunoSEQ multiplex PCR. Among roughly 200,000 clones listed, 85% to 90% were seen once. The sample consisted of PBMCs or T cells enriched from blood (not recorded which). All receptors come from a man aged 25 to 40 who had recovered from COVID-19.

The chain joins TRBV13 to TRBJ2-5, with 10 nucleotides matching TRBD1. The CDR3 sequence is 16 residues long. Germline V gives CDR1 PRHDT, CDR2 FYEKMQ (reference sequence). The V segment lost 5 bases and the J segment 5 bases; nucleotides outside the gene matches: 11. The CDR3 bases are TGTGCCAGCAGCCCAGCGGGACAGGGGTCGTTGGAGACCCAGTACTTC. This gives the protein CASSPAGQGSLETQYF.

The chain uses TRBV27 and TRBJ1-5; tentative D call: TRBD1 (5 bases). There are 15 residues in the CDR3. Germline assignment: CDR1 MNHEY and CDR2 SMNVEV (reference sequence). V gave up 3 bases and J gave up 0 bases, with 9 bases separating them. Here the CDR3 reads CASSFGGNSNQPQHF. In DNA form, the CDR3 reads TGTGCCAGCAGTTTCGGGGGGAATAGCAATCAGCCCCAGCATTTT.

CDR3 bases: TGTGCCAGCAGTGATGCCGGGACAGGGTCTGGGGCACCAGATACGCAGTATTTT. Translated, it gives CASSDAGTGSGAPDTQYF. The chain couples TRBV28 to TRBJ2-3; 9 bases match TRBD1. CDR1 and CDR2 from the germline V gene are MDHEN and SYDVKM. This CDR3 is 18 amino acids long. J gave up 4 bases and V 5 bases, and 16 bases lay outside the gene matches.

The chain links TRBV9 to TRBJ2-1; 10 bases match TRBD2. The junction had 8 bases not matched to a gene; V was cut back by 0 bases and J by 8 bases. The length of the CDR3 is 16 residues. CDR1 and CDR2 from the germline V gene are SGDLS and YYNGEE. The CDR3 region has the DNA TGTGCCAGCAGCGTAGTCCCTAGCGGGGGTTTCTATGAGCAGTTCTTC. This gives the protein CASSVVPSGGFYEQFF.

The gene calls are TRBV9 and TRBJ2-1, with TRBD2 identical over 10 bases. This CDR3 region has 14 residues. CDR1 is SGDLS, CDR2 YYNGEE, per germline. V gave up 3 bases and J gave up 5 bases; unmatched junction bases: 2. The CDR3 loop reads CASSGTSGNNEQFF. The CDR3 DNA reads TGTGCCAGCAGCGGGACTAGCGGAAACAATGAGCAGTTCTTC.

Here the CDR3 DNA reads TGTGCCAGCATGGATCCGACAGGTGGATCCTACAATGAGCAGTTCTTC. Translated, it gives CASMDPTGGSYNEQFF. The gene calls are TRBV5-4 and TRBJ2-1, with D perhaps matching TRBD1 (6 bases). In germline, CDR1 is SGHNT, CDR2 YYREEE (reference sequence). Trimming left V 6 bases short and J 1 base short, with 17 bases between. The CDR3 runs to 16 residues.

The chain is built from TRBV28 and TRBJ1-1; D not resolved. The CDR3 has 14 amino acids. The V and J ends lost 5 bases and 3 bases respectively, with 13 bases between them. Germline-derived CDR1 and CDR2 are MDHEN and SYDVKM. The DNA of the CDR3 is TGTGCCAGCAGTCGAGAGGATATCTACACTGAAGCTTTCTTT. This codes for CASSREDIYTEAFF.

The genes are TRBV4-3 and TRBJ2-1, with TRBD1 matching over 11 bases. J was trimmed by 6 bases and V by 0 bases; bases with no gene match: 4. The germline V gene has CDR1 LGHNA and CDR2 YSLEER. CDR3 length: 16 amino acids. The CDR3 loop reads CASSQDPGTGGNEQFF. The CDR3 DNA is TGCGCCAGCAGCCAAGATCCCGGGACAGGGGGCAATGAGCAGTTCTTC.

The chain uses TRBV30 and TRBJ1-4; 7 nucleotides line up with TRBD1. The germline gives CDR1 GTSNPN, CDR2 SVGIG (reference sequence). The CDR3 runs to 14 residues. Trimming removed 4 bases from V and 5 bases from J; junction bases left unmatched: 7. As DNA, the CDR3 is TGTGCCTGGAAAGGGGGACAGATAAATGAAAAACTGTTTTTT. This gives the protein CAWKGGQINEKLFF.

This chain uses TRBV24-1 with TRBJ1-2; 7 bases are a match to TRBD1. After removal of 0 bases from V and 4 bases from J, the junction contained 10 bases not matched to a gene. CDR3 length: 17 amino acids. In germline, CDR1 is KGHDR, CDR2 SFDVKD. CDR3 residues: CATSDLNVTGNCYGYTF. DNA of the CDR3: TGTGCCACCAGTGATTTGAATGTGACAGGGAATTGCTATGGCTACACCTTC.

The chain has TRBV6-2 or TRBV6-3 and TRBJ2-5, with a weak D call TRBD1 (5 bases). Germline V gives CDR1 MNHEY, CDR2 SVGEGT. The V and J ends lost 0 bases and 0 bases respectively, with 14 bases between them. The CDR3 is made up of 17 amino acids. For the CDR3, the DNA is TGTGCCAGCAGTTACTCGACAGTTTCCCTGTACCAAGAGACCCAGTACTTC. Its translation: CASSYSTVSLYQETQYF.

This clone appeared a few times. This chain links TRBV29-1 with TRBJ2-7, with D perhaps matching TRBD1 (6 bases). The CDR3 is made up of 13 amino acids. Germline-derived CDR1 and CDR2 are SQVTM and ANQGSEA. V was pared by 4 bases and J by 1 base, with 11 bases between. Here the CDR3 DNA reads TGCAGCGTTGTAGGACAGAAATCCTACGAGCAGTACTTC. It encodes CSVVGQKSYEQYF.

The chain has TRBV18 and TRBJ1-5; D is perhaps TRBD1 (6 bases). CDR3 length: 13 residues. Deletions cut 6 bases from V and 4 bases from J, with 10 bases between. Germline values: CDR1 KGHSH, CDR2 LQKENI. CDR3 sequence reads: CASSRDINQPQHF. In DNA form, the CDR3 reads TGTGCCAGCTCCCGGGACATTAATCAGCCCCAGCATTTT.

The chain links TRBV18 to TRBJ2-2, with 11 bases lining up with TRBD2. Germline V gene data show CDR1 as KGHSH and CDR2 as LQKENI. The CDR3 consists of 15 residues. V shed 3 bases and J 4 bases; nucleotides not matched to a gene: 1. CDR3 amino acids: CASSPTSGITGELFF. In nucleotides, the CDR3 is TGTGCCAGCTCACCGACTAGCGGGATCACCGGGGAGCTGTTTTTT.

Here the CDR3 reads CASSPISGGNNEKLFF. The CDR3 nucleotides read TGTGCCAGCAGCCCCATCTCAGGGGGTAATAATGAAAAACTGTTTTTT. The chain carries TRBV7-2 and TRBJ1-4; 7 nucleotides align to TRBD1. Germline-derived CDR1 and CDR2 are SGHTA and FQGNSA. There are 16 residues in the CDR3. V lost 5 bases, J lost 4 bases, and 10 bases stayed unmatched.

The V and J genes are TRBV28 and TRBJ2-7; no definite D call. Germline CDR1 is MDHEN and CDR2 is SYDVKM. This CDR3 contains 12 residues. V lost 2 bases and J 4 bases, leaving 6 bases between the germline ends. The CDR3 nucleotides are TGTGCCAGCAGTTTAACGCGGTACGAGCAGTACTTC. Translating gives CASSLTRYEQYF.

This chain links TRBV28 with TRBJ2-7, with 9 bases that match TRBD2. The CDR3 runs 20 residues. Germline trimming cut 3 bases from V and 0 bases from J; bases unmatched to any gene: 18. Germline-derived CDR1 and CDR2 are MDHEN and SYDVKM. CDR3: CASSFPLTSGELSSSYEQYF. The DNA for the CDR3 is TGTGCCAGCAGTTTTCCATTGACTAGCGGTGAACTTTCCAGCTCCTACGAGCAGTACTTC. Full variable domain (outside the CDR3, taken from reference TRBV28 and TRBJ2-7): DVKVTQSSRYLVKRTGEKVFLECVQDMDHENMFWYRQDPGLGLRLIYFSYDVKMKEKGDIPEGYSVSREKKERFSLILESASTNQTSMYLCASSFPLTSGELSSSYEQYFGPGTRLTVT.

V usage is TRBV7-9 and J usage is TRBJ2-3, with a tentative D call TRBD2 (7 bases). The germline V gene encodes CDR1 SEHNR and CDR2 FQNEAQ (reference sequence). Trimming shortened V by 5 bases and J by 0 bases, and 12 bases separated the two germline ends. CDR3 length equals 15 residues. The CDR3 protein is CASSLAGASTDTQYF. The CDR3, as DNA: TGTGCCAGCAGCCTTGCGGGGGCTAGCACAGATACGCAGTATTTT.

The chain employs TRBV11-2 and TRBJ2-5, with 12 nucleotides matching TRBD2. Per germline, CDR1 SGHAT and CDR2 FQNNGV. V trimming: 5 bases; J trimming: 4 bases; junction bases outside the gene matches: 5. The CDR3 covers 15 residues. The CDR3 DNA sequence: TGTGCCAGCAGCAAACAACTAGCGGGAGGAGAGACCCAGTACTTC. Protein product: CASSKQLAGGETQYF.

This chain joins TRBV5-8 and TRBJ2-7; 9 bases map to TRBD1. Trimming at V came to 5 bases and at J to 4 bases, leaving 4 bases not matched to a gene. This CDR3 is 13 amino acids long. CDR1 is SGHTS and CDR2 is YDEGEE in the germline V gene. CDR3 sequence reads: CASSLQGAYEQYF. In nucleotides, the CDR3 is TGTGCCAGCAGTTTACAGGGGGCATACGAGCAGTACTTC.

The CDR3 DNA is TGTGCCAGCAGTTCCTACAGGGGAGGCTCCTACGAGCAGTACTTC. Translating gives CASSSYRGGSYEQYF. V gene TRBV6-5 combines with J gene TRBJ2-7, with D tentatively TRBD1 (7 bases). Per the germline V gene, CDR1 is MNHEY and CDR2 is SVGAGI. CDR3 size: 15 residues. Trimming pared 4 bases from V and 0 bases from J, leaving 13 bases between.